This T cell receptor beta chain stems from a study of shared clonotypes between healthy human individuals (dated by TCRdb to about 2020). Turning to the overall study: The cohort included a few men and two women between 18 and 49 years of age. Different laboratories and diverse techniques were used to prepare libraries and sequence TCR repertoires, to increase sequencing depth and limit assay-specific biases. To estimate repertoire size and how much clonotypes are shared between individuals, the study performed deep sequencing of blood TCR repertoires from 4 to 6 healthy adults. Each donor's leukapheresis produced roughly between about 0.9 and 9.5 billion PBMCs. For each donor, three plates each were used for CD4 naive and CD4 memory, two plates were used for CD8 naive, and one plate was used for CD8 memory. Overall results and qualifications from the work: The small number of donors limited the genetic and exposure-history diversity represented. Incomplete sequencing was indicated by rarefaction of sorted-subset datasets, despite the large sequencing depth. Sampling was restricted to blood, and TCR repertoires in tissue are likely to differ from TCR repertoires in blood. Compared with non-shared clonotypes, clonotypes shared by all four sorted-subset donors had higher generation probabilities. Sharing across four donors was observed for about 5% of naive CD4, around 3.5% of naive CD8, 2% to 2.5% of memory CD4, and around 0.42% of memory CD8 clonotypes. Estimated clonotype richness was generally larger for naive than for memory subsets. Pairwise subsampling indicated that sequencing depth was expected to affect the degree of clonotype sharing among donors.

The V and J ends are trimmed by 2 bases and 5 bases, leaving 6 bases between them. Measured from the cysteine to the phenylalanine, the CDR3 is 12 residues long. Solely the CDR3 DNA is kept, with 36 bases framed from the first base. Per the germline V gene, MGHRA is the CDR1 and YSYEKL is the CDR2. Using the deep immunoSEQ assay, multiplex PCR amplified TCR CDR3 regions from genomic DNA. Extracted genomic DNA from each cell subset was spread evenly across all wells of several immunoSEQ 96-well plates, with each plate serving as a replicate. For sorted subsets, about 0.2 ug genomic DNA, equal to 30,000 to 35,000 T cell genomes, was loaded into each replicate PCR. The purified libraries were quantified using a Qubit 3.0 fluorometer, sized with a Bioanalyzer 2100, and then quantified again using the KAPA Library Quantification kit. A separate single-read 150-cycle Illumina NextSeq 550 flow cell was used to sequence each immunoSEQ 96-well plate. The authors' analysis ran thus. Because the immunoSEQ output held only junctional sequences and lacked quality scores, the filtering could not match the filtering applied to full-length reads. Sequences were annotated with PyIR, a Python wrapper for IgBLAST v1.9, using IMGT germline references to assign V/J genes and CDR3. Reads were filtered out if the reads had weak V/J assignments (E-value above 1e-6), no CDR3, stop codons, out-of-frame junctions, or ambiguous translated residues. V3J clonotypes were defined as sequences sharing an identical inferred V gene, J gene, and CDR3 amino acid sequence. Percentage overlap between repertoires was computed as shared unique clonotypes divided by the size of the smaller repertoire. Three approaches were used to assess repertoire richness: RTK rarefaction, the Chao1 estimator, and Recon v2.1 estimates of unobserved clonotypes. Generation probabilities for all TCRbeta clonotypes obtained by the gDNA method from a few donors were computed using OLGA. Held by TCRdb, this immuneACCESS table contains in-frame sequences only and omits some clones. Under half of the omission traces to an unresolved V gene where checked; the cause of the rest is unknown. V and J calls and clone size are given by that table; D and trimming were obtained from the DNA. This sample is represented by more than 2,000,000 clones; around 94% of them were singletons. The top ten constitute under 0.15% of the sample.

Note on this clone: Its antigen is not yet known. No clone much larger than this one lies a single base away; base qualities are absent. This sample also contains other DNA sequences that code for the same CDR3.

The donors were healthy, HIV-negative adults with no recently reported acute infections or vaccinations. Only Caucasian adults living in Nashville, Tennessee, USA were represented among the donors. CD4+ T cells were enriched through magnetic negative selection, after which naive cells were positively selected on CD45RA and the remaining negative fraction served as the memory subset. Blood was collected by leukapheresis, and PBMCs were isolated by Ficoll-Histopaque density gradient centrifugation and then cryopreserved in liquid nitrogen vapor phase. Analytical flow cytometry was used to check the purity and quantity of each magnetically sorted T cell population. Genomic DNA was isolated from every sorted fraction and measured by UV absorbance on a Nanodrop 2000c.

This chain is built from TRBV4-1 and TRBJ2-5, with TRBD2 perhaps the D gene, on 6 matching bases. The sample taken for sequencing was naive CD4+ T cells sorted from blood. Interpreted using the paper, the cell subset or site label stands for: CD45RA+ positively selected. This clonotype was obtained from a man aged 18 to 29 in good health. The DNA is TGCGCCAGCAGCCAACGGGGGGAGACCCAGTACTTC. This sequence encodes CASSQRGETQYF.